This T cell receptor beta chain appears in the sequencing data of a study of PD-1 blockade in classical Hodgkin lymphoma. General study points: At C4D1, TCR diversity had climbed significantly for CD4+ cells, though not for CD8+ cells. For complete responders, baseline diversity was comparable to that of newly diagnosed patients. When nivolumab was started under 1 year after ASCT, patients were excluded. According to reports, newly diagnosed patients had lower baseline TCR diversity than healthy donors, and relapsed/refractory patients had lower baseline TCR diversity still.

This clone was counted between two and nine times. The target antigen is unknown. After autologous stem cell transplantation all patients relapsed, and prior brentuximab vedotin exposure differed between cohorts. Trimming took off 9 bases at V and 12 bases at J, with 12 bases between the two ends. CDR1 ENHRY and CDR2 SYGVKD come from the germline V gene. The CDR3 extends over 11 amino acids. The repertoire was sequenced with immunoSEQ multiplex PCR; TCRdb's copy has only in-frame clones and lacks some. The repertoire holds over 25,000 clones, with roughly four fifths as singletons. The specimen comprised peripheral blood mononuclear cells (PBMCs), sampled before the second cycle of nivolumab. The sequence derives from a human donor with classical Hodgkin lymphoma. This chain connects TRBV10-3 to TRBJ2-6; D remains unclear. The CDR3 DNA sequence: TGTGCCATTGAGGACCGAAGCGTCCTGACTTTC. Its protein is CAIEDRSVLTF.